A selection of T cell receptor beta chains follows, all from one sample in a study of blood T cell repertoires in COVID-19. Assay used: immunoSEQ multiplex PCR; TCRdb lists only in-frame clones, some missing. The sample includes about 440,000 clones, around 88% seen only once; the top ten take 4.3%. What was sequenced was peripheral blood. The receptor source for this set is a woman aged 30 to 39 with acute or convalescent COVID-19. The CDR3 runs from the conserved cysteine through the conserved F or W. A D gene is named only where the DNA matches it firmly. Size values are once, few and many counts, or a class for expanded clones, and some rows have none.

V gene: TRBV4-1; D gene: TRBD1; J gene: TRBJ2-7; clone size: .; CDR3 DNA: TGCGCCAGCAGCCAAGAGGGACAGTTCTACGAGCAGTACTTC; CDR3 protein: CASSQEGQFYEQYF
V gene: TRBV7-9; D gene: .; J gene: TRBJ1-4; clone size: .; CDR3 DNA: TGTGCCAGCAGCTTAGTATCCCACAGGGTCCTTGCAACTAATGAAAAACTGTTTTTT; CDR3 protein: CASSLVSHRVLATNEKLFF
V gene: TRBV7-8; D gene: .; J gene: TRBJ2-1; clone size: once; CDR3 DNA: TGTGCCAGCAGCTCGGGACTCTTGTCCTACAATGAGCAGTTCTTC; CDR3 protein: CASSSGLLSYNEQFF
V gene: TRBV3-1/TRBV3-2; D gene: .; J gene: TRBJ2-7; clone size: once; CDR3 DNA: TGTGCCAGCAGCCAAACCCCGGGTCACGAGCAGTACTTC; CDR3 protein: CASSQTPGHEQYF
V gene: TRBV6-1; D gene: TRBD2; J gene: TRBJ2-1; clone size: .; CDR3 DNA: TGTGCCAGCAGTGAATGGACTAGCAGTGGCGATGAGCAGTTCTTC; CDR3 protein: CASSEWTSSGDEQFF
V gene: TRBV5-1; D gene: TRBD1; J gene: TRBJ1-1; clone size: .; CDR3 DNA: TGCGCCAGCAGCACCTACAGGGGGGGAACTGAAGCTTTCTTT; CDR3 protein: CASSTYRGGTEAFF
V gene: TRBV7-6; D gene: .; J gene: TRBJ2-5; clone size: .; CDR3 DNA: TGTGCCAGCAGCACGACTAGGGGTGAGACCCAGTACTTC; CDR3 protein: CASSTTRGETQYF
V gene: TRBV4-1; D gene: TRBD1; J gene: TRBJ1-1; clone size: .; CDR3 DNA: TGCGCCACCGGACAGGGGAACACTGAAGCTTTCTTT; CDR3 protein: CATGQGNTEAFF
V gene: TRBV4-1; D gene: .; J gene: TRBJ1-4; clone size: .; CDR3 DNA: TGCGCCAGCAGCCAAGATTCAGGGGAATATGAAAAACTGTTTTTT; CDR3 protein: CASSQDSGEYEKLFF
V gene: TRBV7-3; D gene: TRBD2; J gene: TRBJ2-1; clone size: .; CDR3 DNA: TGTGCCAGCAGCTCGTTAGCGGGGTACAATGAGCAGTTCTTC; CDR3 protein: CASSSLAGYNEQFF
V gene: TRBV5-1; D gene: TRBD1; J gene: TRBJ2-2; clone size: few; CDR3 DNA: TGCGCCAGCACCTCCTTTCGGGGGACAGGGGATCCCGGGGAGCTGTTTTTT; CDR3 protein: CASTSFRGTGDPGELFF
V gene: TRBV5-1; D gene: .; J gene: TRBJ1-2; clone size: .; CDR3 DNA: TGCGCCAGCAGAGGGCAGGGATATGGCTACACCTTC; CDR3 protein: CASRGQGYGYTF
V gene: TRBV19; D gene: .; J gene: TRBJ2-3; clone size: once; CDR3 DNA: TGTGCCAGTAGTATCAGGGCTCTAGGCACAGATACGCAGTATTTT; CDR3 protein: CASSIRALGTDTQYF
V gene: TRBV7-9; D gene: .; J gene: TRBJ1-1; clone size: .; CDR3 DNA: TGTGCCAGCAGCCGTAACACTGAAGCTTTCTTT; CDR3 protein: CASSRNTEAFF
V gene: TRBV30; D gene: TRBD1; J gene: TRBJ1-5; clone size: .; CDR3 DNA: TGTGCCTGGCAAGGACAGGGGCTCAATCAGCCCCAGCATTTT; CDR3 protein: CAWQGQGLNQPQHF
V gene: TRBV3-1/TRBV3-2; D gene: .; J gene: TRBJ2-1; clone size: .; CDR3 DNA: TGTGCCAGCAGCCAAGAAGCCTATGAGCAGTTCTTC; CDR3 protein: CASSQEAYEQFF
V gene: TRBV7-2; D gene: TRBD2; J gene: TRBJ2-1; clone size: .; CDR3 DNA: TGTGCCAGCAGCTTAAAGTTTGCGGGGGGACCAGTAAATGAGCAGTTCTTC; CDR3 protein: CASSLKFAGGPVNEQFF
V gene: TRBV30; D gene: .; J gene: TRBJ1-3; clone size: .; CDR3 DNA: TGTGCCTGGAGCCAGGGGAGCTCTGGAAACACCATATATTTT; CDR3 protein: CAWSQGSSGNTIYF